This is a list of T cell receptor beta chains from one sample in a study of CD8 T cells in Susac syndrome. TCRdb independently ran MiXCR on the immunoSEQ multiplex PCR reads; one entry per CDR3 protein. The sample lists under 550,000 distinct CDR3 sequences, about 85% occurring once. The specimen sequenced was CD8+ T cells from PBMCs. All receptors derive from a human donor with multiple sclerosis. Both conserved end residues are part of each CDR3. A D gene is named only where the DNA matches it firmly. Clone size is stated in some rows and not others, as once, few, many or a class when expanded.

cdr3_aa | cdr3_nt | v_call | cdr3_length | d_call | clone_size | j_call
CASSSNGETQYF | TGTGCCAGCAGCTCCAATGGGGAGACCCAGTACTTC | TRBV9 | 12 | NA | NA | TRBJ2-5
CASSRGLAGGLNEQYF | TGTGCCAGCAGTAGGGGACTAGCGGGAGGGCTGAACGAGCAGTACTTC | TRBV28 | 16 | TRBD2 | NA | TRBJ2-7
CASSLAVGEQYF | TGTGCCAGCAGCTTAGCGGTAGGCGAGCAGTACTTC | TRBV7-6 | 12 | NA | few | TRBJ2-7
CASSPDSNYNEQFF | TGTGCCAGCAGCCCGGACTCGAACTACAATGAGCAGTTCTTC | TRBV27 | 14 | NA | NA | TRBJ2-1
CASSLDPGGDEKLFF | TGCGCCAGCAGCTTGGATCCGGGAGGGGATGAAAAACTGTTTTTT | TRBV5-1 | 15 | NA | NA | TRBJ1-4
CASSPHPGPNTGELFF | TGTGCCAGTAGTCCCCACCCGGGACCTAACACCGGGGAGCTGTTTTTT | TRBV19 | 16 | NA | NA | TRBJ2-2
CASSQVGDEQYF | TGTGCCAGCAGCCAAGTTGGGGACGAGCAGTACTTC | TRBV3-1 | 12 | NA | NA | TRBJ2-7
CSVAGLPPRANVLTF | TGCAGCGTCGCTGGACTGCCTCCTAGGGCCAACGTCCTGACTTTC | TRBV29-1 | 15 | NA | NA | TRBJ2-6
CASSASGQLNYEQYF | TGTGCCAGCAGCGCTTCGGGACAGCTCAACTACGAGCAGTACTTC | TRBV7-9 | 15 | TRBD1 | few | TRBJ2-7
CASTLLTGSYGYTF | TGTGCCAGCACCCTTTTGACAGGGAGCTATGGCTACACCTTC | TRBV13 | 14 | TRBD1 | NA | TRBJ1-2
CARRVLDEQFF | TGTGCCCGCAGGGTTCTCGATGAGCAGTTCTTC | TRBV2 | 11 | NA | NA | TRBJ2-1
CASSYGGDSNQPQHF | TGTGCCAGCAGTTACGGTGGGGATAGCAATCAGCCCCAGCATTTT | TRBV6-5 | 15 | NA | NA | TRBJ1-5
CASSPAGVGTGELFF | TGCGCCAGCAGCCCAGCGGGGGTGGGGACCGGGGAGCTGTTTTTT | TRBV4-1 | 15 | TRBD2 | NA | TRBJ2-2
CASSLGLAGKAETQYF | TGTGCCAGCAGCTTAGGGTTAGCAGGCAAGGCGGAGACCCAGTACTTC | TRBV11-2 | 16 | NA | few | TRBJ2-5
CASSHTGSEQYF | TGCGCCAGCAGCCACACAGGGTCCGAGCAGTACTTC | TRBV4-1 | 12 | NA | NA | TRBJ2-7
CAWKDGTANTGELFF | TGTGCCTGGAAGGATGGGACAGCGAACACCGGGGAGCTGTTTTTT | TRBV30 | 15 | TRBD1 | NA | TRBJ2-2
CASTLGTETNYGYTF | TGTGCCAGCACCCTTGGGACAGAGACTAACTATGGCTACACTTTC | TRBV6-5 | 15 | TRBD1 | NA | TRBJ1-2
CASSSEVQSSYEQYF | TGTGCCAGCAGCTCGGAAGTACAAAGCTCCTACGAGCAGTACTTC | TRBV5-4 | 15 | NA | NA | TRBJ2-7
CASSGPRNEQFF | TGTGCCAGCAGTGGCCCCCGGAATGAGCAGTTCTTC | TRBV25-1 | 12 | NA | NA | TRBJ2-1
CASSVSGTVTYEQYF | TGTGCCAGCAGTGTCAGCGGGACTGTAACCTACGAGCAGTACTTC | TRBV5-5 | 15 | TRBD2 | once | TRBJ2-7
CASSLAGGGYNEQFF | TGTGCCAGCAGTCTAGCGGGAGGAGGTTACAATGAGCAGTTCTTC | TRBV27 | 15 | TRBD2 | few | TRBJ2-1
CASSKGGRPSSYNEQFF | TGTGCCAGTAGTAAAGGCGGGAGGCCCAGCTCCTACAATGAGCAGTTCTTC | TRBV19 | 17 | TRBD2 | once | TRBJ2-1
CASSYSRGPNTEAFF | TGTGCCAGCAGTTACTCGAGGGGACCTAACACTGAAGCTTTCTTT | TRBV6-5 | 15 | NA | once | TRBJ1-1
CASSSRDRGFGELFF | TGTGCCAGTAGTTCCCGGGACAGGGGGTTCGGGGAGCTGTTTTTT | TRBV19 | 15 | TRBD1 | NA | TRBJ2-2
CASSQDREREGPVDTQYF | TGCGCCAGCAGCCAAGATCGGGAGCGGGAGGGCCCGGTAGATACGCAGTATTTT | TRBV4-1 | 18 | TRBD2 | NA | TRBJ2-3
CSVSPDIDEQFF | TGCAGCGTTTCCCCGGACATCGATGAGCAGTTCTTC | TRBV29-1 | 12 | NA | NA | TRBJ2-1
CASRSSDAYEQYF | TGTGCCAGCAGATCCTCGGACGCCTACGAGCAGTACTTC | TRBV27 | 13 | NA | NA | TRBJ2-7
CASRETGHTSTDTQYF | TGTGCCAGCAGGGAAACGGGACACACAAGCACAGATACGCAGTATTTT | TRBV13 | 16 | NA | once | TRBJ2-3
CASSAGMNTEAFF | TGTGCCAGCAGCGCGGGGATGAACACTGAAGCTTTCTTT | TRBV9 | 13 | NA | NA | TRBJ1-1
CASSLLTRGGTGELFF | TGTGCCAGCAGCTTACTCACCAGGGGGGGTACCGGGGAGCTGTTTTTT | TRBV11-2 | 16 | NA | NA | TRBJ2-2
CASSYPAASYNEQFF | TGTGCCAGCAGTTACCCAGCAGCTTCCTACAATGAGCAGTTCTTC | TRBV6-2/TRBV6-3 | 15 | NA | NA | TRBJ2-1
CASSRIGVTEAFF | TGCGCCAGCAGCCGGATAGGTGTGACTGAAGCTTTCTTT | TRBV4-1 | 13 | NA | NA | TRBJ1-1
CATSRTGPAGELFF | TGTGCCACCAGTCGGACGGGCCCCGCCGGGGAGCTGTTTTTT | TRBV15 | 14 | NA | NA | TRBJ2-2
CASSLGRQGGTDTQYF | TGTGCCAGCAGCTTGGGTCGACAGGGTGGCACAGATACGCAGTATTTT | TRBV7-9 | 16 | TRBD1 | NA | TRBJ2-3
CASSQDTGTRTYNEQFF | TGCGCCAGCAGCCAAGATACCGGGACTAGGACCTACAATGAGCAGTTCTTC | TRBV4-1 | 17 | TRBD2 | NA | TRBJ2-1
CASSPRRAVAGGGANVLTF | TGTGCCAGCAGCCCCCGCCGAGCGGTAGCGGGAGGTGGGGCCAACGTCCTGACTTTC | TRBV14 | 19 | TRBD2 | NA | TRBJ2-6
CASSVPRAYNEQFF | TGTGCCAGCAGCGTACCGCGAGCCTACAATGAGCAGTTCTTC | TRBV9 | 14 | NA | NA | TRBJ2-1
CASSHDATTYNEQFF | TGTGCCAGCAGCCACGATGCGACCACTTACAATGAGCAGTTCTTC | TRBV4-2 | 15 | NA | NA | TRBJ2-1
CASTSTSGGQGEQFF | TGTGCCAGCACCTCGACTAGCGGGGGGCAGGGGGAGCAGTTCTTC | TRBV3-1 | 15 | TRBD2 | once | TRBJ2-1
CSVVFAGFQWNGYTF | TGCAGCGTTGTATTCGCGGGTTTCCAGTGGAATGGCTACACCTTC | TRBV29-1 | 15 | NA | NA | TRBJ1-2
CASSLASGGLTDTQYF | TGCGCCAGCAGCTTGGCCTCGGGGGGCCTCACAGATACGCAGTATTTT | TRBV5-1 | 16 | NA | NA | TRBJ2-3
CASSEGVTDWETQYF | TGTGCCAGCAGTGAAGGGGTCACAGACTGGGAGACCCAGTACTTC | TRBV25-1 | 15 | NA | once | TRBJ2-5